Described below is a single T cell receptor (beta chain) sequence and its context. What it recognizes is unknown. The missing CDR3 end, 3 residues past where the read stops, is filled in from the germline J gene. Dot-blot hybridization genotyped cervical HPV amplified with MY09/MY11 PCR. The CDR3 is 12 residues long. The V gene lost 0 bases and the J gene lost 9 bases, with 6 bases spanning the gap. CDR1 is SGHNT and CDR2 is YENEEA in the germline V gene. This specimen belongs to a study of T cells in women clearing cervical HPV infection. Turning to the study itself: Controls were women whose single incident HPV16 infection cleared within 12 months without precancer or cancer. Findings and limits, study-wide: Effector/memory and HPV-specific T cells were not isolated, and association timing is unknown.

The protocol was immunoSEQ multiplex PCR, while the TCRdb copy is restricted to in-frame clones and leaves out a portion. The data show under 45,000 clones, and the top ten clones hold 6% to 7.5%. The sequencing sample was made of blood buffy coat. The V gene is TRBV11-3, the J gene TRBJ2-1, with D hard to call. The sequence came from a woman between 18 and 75 years old with a cervical HPV16 infection that either progressed to CIN3+ or cleared (not recorded which). CDR3 DNA (partial): TGTGCCAGCAGCTTAGATCCCGGTGAG. This translates into CASSLDPGE. From start to end, the CDR3 is CASSLDPGEQFF.